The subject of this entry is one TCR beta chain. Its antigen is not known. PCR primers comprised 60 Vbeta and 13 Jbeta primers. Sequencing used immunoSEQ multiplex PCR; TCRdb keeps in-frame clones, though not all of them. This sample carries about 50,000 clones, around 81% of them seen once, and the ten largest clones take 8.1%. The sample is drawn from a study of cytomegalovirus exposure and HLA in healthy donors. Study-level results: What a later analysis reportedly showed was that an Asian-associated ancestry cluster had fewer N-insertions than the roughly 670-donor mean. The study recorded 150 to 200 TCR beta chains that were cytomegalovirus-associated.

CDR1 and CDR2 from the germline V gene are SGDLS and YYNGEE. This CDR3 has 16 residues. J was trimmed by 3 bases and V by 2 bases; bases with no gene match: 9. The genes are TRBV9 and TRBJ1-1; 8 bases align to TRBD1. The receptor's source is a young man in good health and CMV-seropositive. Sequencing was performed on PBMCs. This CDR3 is CASSVYSGGAYTEAFF. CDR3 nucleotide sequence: TGTGCCAGCAGCGTTTATTCAGGGGGCGCGTACACTGAAGCTTTCTTT.